The next 8 T cell receptor beta chains were all read from a single sample in a study of molecular identifiers for immune sequencing clone quantification. Each CDR3 protein gets one entry after TCRdb re-called the PCR reads with MiXCR. Here the sample spans some 650,000 distinct CDR3 sequences, 20% being singletons. The sample taken for sequencing was naive CD8+ T cells from blood, with Jurkat cell RNA spiked in. Described subset: FACS-sorted CD8+CD4-CCR7+CD45RA+ naive T cells. Receptors were obtained from a human donor in good health. Some libraries in this study had Jurkat cell RNA spiked in.

Remarks on this clonotype: A read error may explain this, as a much larger clone is one base away. The chain employs TRBV7-6 and TRBJ2-1, with TRBD1 as a possible D gene (5 bases). Germline lookup yields CDR1 SGHVS and CDR2 FNYEAQ. The CDR3 is made up of 16 amino acids. The DNA for the CDR3 is TGTGCCGGCAGCTTAGAAGGACACAGCTCCTACAATGAGCAGTTCTTC. The encoded protein is CAGSLEGHSSYNEQFF.

This clonotype was picked up many times. This rearrangement joins TRBV20-1 to TRBJ2-2, with 14 bases fitting TRBD2. There are 16 residues in the CDR3. Trimming cost V 7 bases and J 4 bases; bases outside gene matches: 8. Germline V gene data show CDR1 as DFQATT and CDR2 as SNEGSKA (reference sequence). The CDR3 sequence: CSVRRGTSGSTGELFF. For the CDR3, the DNA is TGCAGTGTACGAAGGGGGACTAGCGGGAGCACCGGGGAGCTGTTTTTT.

This CDR3 reads CSARPRDRRPQHF. CDR3 DNA sequence: TGCAGTGCTAGACCCCGGGACCGGCGGCCCCAGCATTTT. The chain is built from TRBV20-1 and TRBJ1-5, with a possible D match to TRBD1 (5 bases). V dropped 2 bases and J dropped 9 bases, with 14 bases sitting between them. The CDR3 totals 13 residues. Germline lookup yields CDR1 DFQATT and CDR2 SNEGSKA (reference sequence).

This clonotype was seen ten or more times. J is TRBJ2-2 and V is TRBV7-9; perhaps TRBD1 as D (6 bases). The CDR3 sequence is 16 residues long. V lost 4 bases to trimming and J lost 4 bases, with 16 bases between them. The germline gives CDR1 SEHNR, CDR2 FQNEAQ (reference sequence). The DNA for the CDR3 is TGTGCCAGCAGCTCCAACCGGGACACAAGCACCGGGGAGCTGTTTTTT. It specifies CASSSNRDTSTGELFF.

The table lists this clonotype with many counts. The rearrangement links TRBV29-1 to TRBJ1-2; 10 nucleotides line up with TRBD1. The germline CDR1 and CDR2 sequences are SQVTM and ANQGSEA. This CDR3 is 15 amino acids long. Trimming removed 4 bases from V and 8 bases from J; junction bases left unmatched: 13. The CDR3 DNA reads as TGCAGCGTTGTCGGGGACAGGGGCTTTAAGAGGGGCTACACCTTC. Amino acid sequence: CSVVGDRGFKRGYTF.

V gene TRBV11-2 combines with J gene TRBJ2-7; D ambiguous. CDR3 length: 12 residues. V was pared by 5 bases and J by 7 bases, with 12 bases between. The germline gives CDR1 SGHAT, CDR2 FQNNGV. This chain's CDR3 is CASSRPQGEQYF. CDR3 nucleotides: TGTGCCAGCAGCCGACCACAAGGAGAGCAGTACTTC.

This clonotype showed up many times. The J gene is TRBJ2-3, the V gene TRBV11-2; D is undetermined. The CDR3 spans 16 residues. The ends were cut back, 0 bases at V and 6 bases at J, with 16 bases in the middle. The germline V gene encodes CDR1 SGHAT and CDR2 FQNNGV. CDR3 loop: CASSLDPGHLLDTQYF. The CDR3 bases are TGTGCCAGCAGCTTAGACCCGGGCCATCTCCTGGATACGCAGTATTTT.

A note on this clonotype: This could be a read error, since a much larger clone is one nucleotide away. The chain links TRBV7-9 to TRBJ2-7; the match to TRBD2 covers 9 bases. Germline V CDR1 and CDR2: SEHNR, FQNEAQ (reference sequence). The CDR3 runs 15 residues. J lost 3 bases, V lost 4 bases, and 7 bases had no gene match. DNA of the CDR3: TGTGCCAGCAGCTCCTCTTCTAGCGGGGACTACGAGCAGTACTTC. It specifies CASSSSSSGDYEQYF.